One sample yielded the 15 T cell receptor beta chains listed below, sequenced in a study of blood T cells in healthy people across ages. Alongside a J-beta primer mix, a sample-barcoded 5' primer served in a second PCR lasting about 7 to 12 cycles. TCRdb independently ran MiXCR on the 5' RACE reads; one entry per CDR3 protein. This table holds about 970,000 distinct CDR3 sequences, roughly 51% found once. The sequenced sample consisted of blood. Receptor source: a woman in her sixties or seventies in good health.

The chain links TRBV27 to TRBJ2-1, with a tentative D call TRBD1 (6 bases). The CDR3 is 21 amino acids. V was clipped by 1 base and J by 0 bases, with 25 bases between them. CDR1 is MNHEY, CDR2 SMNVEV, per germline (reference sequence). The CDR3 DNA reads TGTGCCAGCAGTTTATATGGATCCCCTCCAGGGGTCTCAAGCTCCTACAATGAGCAGTTCTTC. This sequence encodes CASSLYGSPPGVSSSYNEQFF.

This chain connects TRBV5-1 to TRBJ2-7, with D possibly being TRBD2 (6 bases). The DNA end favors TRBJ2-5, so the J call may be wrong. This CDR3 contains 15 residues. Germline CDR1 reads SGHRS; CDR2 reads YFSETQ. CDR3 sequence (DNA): TGCGCCAGCTCTCTTAGCGGTATGGGAGGAGAGACCCAGTACTTC. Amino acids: CASSLSGMGGETQYF.

CDR3 protein: CASSQRTRGAYGYTF. CDR3 nucleotide sequence: TGTGCCAGCAGCCAACGGACACGGGGGGCTTATGGCTACACCTTC. The rearrangement links TRBV7-2 to TRBJ1-2, with D perhaps matching TRBD1 (6 bases). CDR1 SGHTA and CDR2 FQGNSA come from the germline V gene. The CDR3 covers 15 residues. V shed 5 bases and J shed 5 bases, with 18 bases lying between them.

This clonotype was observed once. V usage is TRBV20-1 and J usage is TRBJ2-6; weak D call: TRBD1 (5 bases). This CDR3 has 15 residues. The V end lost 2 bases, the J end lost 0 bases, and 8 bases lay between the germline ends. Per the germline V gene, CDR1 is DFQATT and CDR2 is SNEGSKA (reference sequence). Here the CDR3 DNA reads TGCAGTGCTAGATGGGGCCGCTCTGGGGCCAACGTCCTGACTTTC. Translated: CSARWGRSGANVLTF.

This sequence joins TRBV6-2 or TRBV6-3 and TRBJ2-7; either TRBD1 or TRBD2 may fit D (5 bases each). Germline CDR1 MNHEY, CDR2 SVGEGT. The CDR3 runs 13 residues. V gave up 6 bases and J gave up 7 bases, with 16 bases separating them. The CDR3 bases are TGTGCCAGCAGCAGCCTGTCAGGGAGAGAGCAGTACTTC. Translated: CASSSLSGREQYF.

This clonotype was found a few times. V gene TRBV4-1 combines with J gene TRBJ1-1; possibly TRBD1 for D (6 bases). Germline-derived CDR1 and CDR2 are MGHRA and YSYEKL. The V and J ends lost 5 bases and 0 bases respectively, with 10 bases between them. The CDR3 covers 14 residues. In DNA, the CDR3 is TGCGCCAGCAGCACCCGACAGGTGAACACTGAAGCTTTCTTT. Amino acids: CASSTRQVNTEAFF.

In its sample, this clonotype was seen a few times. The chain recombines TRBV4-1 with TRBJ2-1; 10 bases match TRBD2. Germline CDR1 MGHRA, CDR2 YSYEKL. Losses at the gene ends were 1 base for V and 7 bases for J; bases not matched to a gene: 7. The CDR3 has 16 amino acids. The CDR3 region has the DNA TGCGCCAGCAGCCAAGTATTGCTAGCGGGAGTAAATGAGCAGTTCTTC. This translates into CASSQVLLAGVNEQFF.

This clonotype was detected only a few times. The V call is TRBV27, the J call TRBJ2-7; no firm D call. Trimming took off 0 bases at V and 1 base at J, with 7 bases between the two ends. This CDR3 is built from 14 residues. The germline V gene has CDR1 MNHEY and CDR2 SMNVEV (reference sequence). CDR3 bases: TGTGCCAGCAGTTTATCTGACGGGTCCTACGAGCAGTACTTC. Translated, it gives CASSLSDGSYEQYF.

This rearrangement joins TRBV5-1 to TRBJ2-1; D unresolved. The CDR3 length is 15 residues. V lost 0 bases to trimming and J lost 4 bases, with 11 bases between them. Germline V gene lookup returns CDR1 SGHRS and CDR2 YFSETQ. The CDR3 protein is CASSLAAVTYNEQFF. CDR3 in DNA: TGCGCCAGCAGCTTGGCGGCTGTGACATACAATGAGCAGTTCTTC.

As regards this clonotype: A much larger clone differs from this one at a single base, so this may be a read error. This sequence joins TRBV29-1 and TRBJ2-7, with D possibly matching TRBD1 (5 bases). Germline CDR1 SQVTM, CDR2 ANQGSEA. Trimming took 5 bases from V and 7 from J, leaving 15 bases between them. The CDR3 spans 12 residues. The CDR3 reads CSVRVRVREQYF. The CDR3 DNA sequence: TGCAGCGTTCGGGTCAGGGTCCGGGAGCAGTACTTC.

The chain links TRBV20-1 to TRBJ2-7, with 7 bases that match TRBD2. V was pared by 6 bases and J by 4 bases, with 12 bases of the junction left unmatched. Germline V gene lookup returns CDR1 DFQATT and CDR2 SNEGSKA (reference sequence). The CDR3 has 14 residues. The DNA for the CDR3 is TGCAGTGCCCCGGCTTGGGCGGGAGTTTACGAGCAGTACTTC. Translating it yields CSAPAWAGVYEQYF.

The chain's CDR3 is CSARERVQGSRSRPQHF. The CDR3 DNA reads TGCAGTGCTAGAGAAAGGGTTCAGGGTTCCCGTAGTCGGCCCCAGCATTTT. V gene TRBV20-1 combines with J gene TRBJ1-5, with a tentative D call TRBD1 (5 bases). The CDR3 has 17 residues. Germline CDR1 is DFQATT and CDR2 is SNEGSKA (reference sequence). Trimming shortened V by 0 bases and J by 9 bases, and 24 bases separated the two germline ends.

The chain's CDR3 is CASSFDLGDEQYF. The CDR3 nucleotides read TGTGCCAGCAGTTTCGACTTGGGGGACGAGCAGTACTTC. The rearrangement uses TRBV12-3 or TRBV12-4 and TRBJ2-7; either TRBD1 or TRBD2 may supply D (5 bases each). This CDR3 spans 13 amino acids. The V end was cut by 3 bases, the J end by 5 bases, with 11 bases between.

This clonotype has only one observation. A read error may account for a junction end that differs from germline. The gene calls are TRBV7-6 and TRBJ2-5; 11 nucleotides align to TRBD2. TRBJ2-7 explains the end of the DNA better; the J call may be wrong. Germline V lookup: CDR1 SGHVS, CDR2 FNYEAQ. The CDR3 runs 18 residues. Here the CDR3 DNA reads TGTACCAGCAGCCTAGGGGCTCCGGGACTAGCGGAGTCCTACGAGCAGTACTTC. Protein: CTSSLGAPGLAESYEQYF.

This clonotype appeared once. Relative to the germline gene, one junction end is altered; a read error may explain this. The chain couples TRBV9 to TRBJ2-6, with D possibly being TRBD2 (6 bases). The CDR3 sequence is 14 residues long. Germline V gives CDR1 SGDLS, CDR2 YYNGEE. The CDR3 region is CASSVGVGGNVLTF. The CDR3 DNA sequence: TGTGCCAGCAGCGTAGGGGTGGGGGGCAACGTCCTGACTTTC.